This T cell receptor beta chain came from a study of cytomegalovirus exposure and HLA in healthy donors (dated by TCRdb to the late 2010s). Study-wide context: An earlier analysis of approximately 600 of the donors reported roughly 270 Gb of sequence data and approximately 110 million unique TCR beta sequences from roughly 200 million T cells. Every repertoire in the discovery cohort had been generated on one and the same sequencing platform. Among 300 to 500 genotyped donors of the cohort, an average of approximately 240,000 unique TCR beta nucleotide sequences was sequenced per donor, of which roughly 17% were non-productive. Five DR-DQ haplotypes were treated as single units for association and clustering because of strong linkage in the cohort. The study aimed to test whether signatures of past pathogen exposure could be identified by cataloging public T cell receptors. Approximately 330 gigabases of sequencing data and around 85 million unique TCR sequences made up an early release that covered approximately 620 HLA-typed donors. Besides the first cohort of approximately 710 subjects, a separate validation cohort made up of over 95 different subjects was used. Rather than drawing on any new phenotypic data, the later analysis identified candidate immune exposures from TCR beta sequences and the way those sequences occurred across donors. To predict cytomegalovirus infection status, the study combined high-throughput TCR immunosequencing, statistical association of individual TCRs with disease status, and machine learning. In an earlier analysis of about 590 of the donors, high-throughput TCR beta sequencing was used to judge whether each TCR beta V gene segment behaved as functional or pseudogenic. The number of donors typed differed by locus, with 629-630 for A, B, C, DRB1 and DQB1, around 560 for DQA1, under 610 for DPA1, and some 470 for DPB1. The study used immunosequencing to profile the T cell repertoires of approximately 630 subjects and linked those repertoires to cytomegalovirus serostatus. A later analysis re-analyzed previously published TCR beta repertoires from approximately 670 donors and added high-resolution HLA genotyping to study TCR occurrence patterns. HLA typing included class I and class II loci at four-digit resolution. A later genetic analysis took genome-wide SNP genotypes for 398 of the 666 donors and used that subset as a discovery cohort. Donor age, sex, ethnicity and CMV serostatus were compiled together with the repertoire data. Of the 398 genotyped donors, over 70% fell in the genetic ancestry cluster associated with self-reported Caucasian donors.

The cohort consisted of 600 to 750 healthy bone marrow donors. At the time of sampling, every cohort member was nominally healthy, though immune exposures that went unrecorded were likely present. The donor tested CMV seronegative, placing the donor among the 350 or so seronegative members of the cohort. A peripheral blood sample was collected from each donor, and TCR beta sequencing was performed on peripheral blood mononuclear cells. Genomic DNA extraction from the blood cell samples was performed with the Qiagen DNeasy Blood Extraction Kit. The investigation overall reported the following: According to a later analysis, TCR association rates differed among HLA loci, with DRB1 alleles showing the most associated TCRs and HLA-C alleles showing the fewest. A further reported finding was that TCR beta sequences accurately predicted the HLA-A and HLA-B alleles for most subjects in the first cohort. In both the original and validation cohorts, the classifier was reported to diagnose cytomegalovirus status with high specificity and sensitivity. In the study, around 160 TCR beta chains were listed as associated with cytomegalovirus. A cluster of highly shared sequence variants was judged likely to represent a technical artifact of the sequencing pipeline. Because counts were too low, some 16 rarely observed V segments, including chromosome 9 orphons, were excluded from the earlier analysis of 587 of the donors. According to the authors, the approach could potentially be generalized to other disease states and immunological phenotypes. Correlated functional status among segregating V segments might reflect linkage disequilibrium, but an unknown experimental factor could not be ruled out. Because the 87-base-pair reads could not distinguish some IMGT-functional V segments, including TRBV6-2 and TRBV6-3, those segments were excluded. Assigning TCR associations to individual alleles was difficult when HLA alleles, especially DR and DQ, strongly co-occurred. A later analysis found that most CMV-associated TCR beta chains appeared HLA-restricted, with HLA associations seemingly driven largely by CMV exposure. The presence/absence analyses assumed that sequencing depth was roughly uniform across donors, and that assumption may not be true. Broadly in line with IMGT annotations, most TCR beta V segments showed up in productive rearrangements about 87% or about 30% of the time in an earlier analysis of approximately 640 of the donors. According to a later analysis, parvovirus B19, influenza, CMV and Epstein-Barr virus appeared linked to several top co-occurrence clusters. At a false discovery rate of 0.05, a later analysis linked under 20,000 TCR beta sequences to specific HLA alleles. Compared with the roughly 600-donor mean, donors in an Asian-associated ancestry cluster had fewer N-insertions in productive TCRs, according to a later genetic analysis. In a later genetic analysis, a missense DCLRE1C variant was associated with V-gene and J-gene trimming of TCR beta chains, and the association was replicated in an independent cohort. For the cohort, immune exposure information was limited to CMV serostatus. In this cohort, only TCR beta chains were sequenced, and detectable features were limited by the absence of alpha or paired-chain data. In vitro tests confirmed that a few of the cytomegalovirus-associated TCR beta chains recognize cytomegalovirus antigens. Compared with equally common non-associated chains, HLA-associated TCR beta chains in a later analysis were more clonally expanded and had lower generation probabilities. Most TCR sequences were seen in very few donors, while some public TCRs were found in many individuals. Because HLA typing was unavailable for some donors at each locus, only the typed subset was used in association tests.

Preparation of the library involved the immunoSEQ multiplex PCR assay. A mixture of 60 forward primers for TCR Vbeta segments and 13 reverse primers for TCR Jbeta segments was used in the multiplex PCR. A multiplex PCR assay on genomic DNA amplified the CDR3 region of rearranged TCR beta genes. The amplified TCR beta libraries were sequenced on the Illumina HiSeq System as 87-base-pair reads. From the authors' description of their analysis: A later analysis tallied 75 million to 85 million unique TCR beta chains across the 550 to 850 repertoires, and approximately 11 million of those chains were shared by two or more donors. Raw reads were error-corrected and collapsed into unique sequences with a nearest-neighbor algorithm that merged closely related sequences to remove PCR and sequencing errors. CDR3 sequences were aligned to IMGT reference sequences to assign V, D and J gene segments. For a sequence to be retained, at least a six-nucleotide match to both a V gene segment and a J gene segment was required. Rearrangements were classified as productive when the CDR3 lacked stop codons and remained in frame with V and J, and all other rearrangements were classified as non-productive. CDR3 was defined according to IMGT convention as the region running from the second conserved V-encoded cysteine to the conserved J-encoded phenylalanine. The earlier analysis of about 620 of the donors excluded sequences that lacked an unambiguous match to a single V gene segment. An earlier analysis of approximately 590 of the donors classified V segments as functional when productive rearrangements were above 56.7% and as segregating when the standard deviation between donors was above 5%. A statistical classification framework was built for diagnosing cytomegalovirus status from the catalog of TCR beta chain sequences. In a later analysis, V and J genes were assigned by comparing TCR nucleotide sequences against IMGT/GENE-DB human TR gene sequences. In a later analysis, CDR3 sequences and most-parsimonious VDJ recombination scenarios were assigned using the TCRdist pipeline. In a later analysis, each TCR beta chain was defined by its CDR3 amino acid sequence together with its V-gene family, and reads without a unique V-gene family were excluded. As a way to deal with suspected cross-contamination and a sequencing artifact, a later analysis dropped approximately 570 nucleotide sequences that were highly shared and had low generation probability. In a later analysis, a clonal expansion index was calculated for each public chain from normalized within-repertoire ranks of inferred template counts. Generation probabilities in a later analysis came from a VDJ recombination model fitted to out-of-frame rearrangements, and those results were checked against IGoR. A later analysis scored TCR-TCR, TCR-HLA and TCR-CMV co-occurrence with hypergeometric tests, applying a repertoire-size bias correction to TCR pairs. In a later analysis, false discovery rates were estimated by permuting HLA or CMV assignments 20 times. In a later analysis, co-occurring TCRs were grouped using DBSCAN, and TCRdist sequence similarity was added for clustering within HLA-allele-positive subsets. Co-occurrence clustering excluded repertoires with fewer than 30,000 or more than 120,000 public chains, plus five with anomalous nucleotide sharing. What TCRdb holds here is the immuneACCESS table cut down to in-frame rearrangements. Part of the clones is not present; checked against another copy, under half of the missing clones reflect an unresolved V gene, and the others are unexplained. The V and J calls and clone size come from that table; D and trimming were worked out from the DNA. This sample gives fewer than 150,000 clones in total; roughly three quarters of them show up just once. Together, the top ten hold 4.5% to 6.5% of the sample.

As to this clone: Its antigen is currently not known. No per-base quality is available; no much larger clone lies one base away.

V is trimmed back by 0 bases and J by 3 bases, and the junction contains 3 bases that no gene match accounts for. The CDR1 and CDR2 encoded by the germline V gene are SGHRS and YFSETQ. There are 14 amino acids in the CDR3, from cysteine to phenylalanine inclusive. The only DNA kept is the CDR3, 42 bases in frame from the first base. The sequenced material came from PBMCs. The TCR was taken from a male donor in good health and CMV-seronegative. The chain uses TRBV5-1 and TRBJ2-7, and TRBD1 aligns with 7 junction nucleotides. CDR3 protein: CASSLGDRVYEQYF. The bases are TGCGCCAGCAGCTTGGGAGACAGGGTCTACGAGCAGTACTTC.